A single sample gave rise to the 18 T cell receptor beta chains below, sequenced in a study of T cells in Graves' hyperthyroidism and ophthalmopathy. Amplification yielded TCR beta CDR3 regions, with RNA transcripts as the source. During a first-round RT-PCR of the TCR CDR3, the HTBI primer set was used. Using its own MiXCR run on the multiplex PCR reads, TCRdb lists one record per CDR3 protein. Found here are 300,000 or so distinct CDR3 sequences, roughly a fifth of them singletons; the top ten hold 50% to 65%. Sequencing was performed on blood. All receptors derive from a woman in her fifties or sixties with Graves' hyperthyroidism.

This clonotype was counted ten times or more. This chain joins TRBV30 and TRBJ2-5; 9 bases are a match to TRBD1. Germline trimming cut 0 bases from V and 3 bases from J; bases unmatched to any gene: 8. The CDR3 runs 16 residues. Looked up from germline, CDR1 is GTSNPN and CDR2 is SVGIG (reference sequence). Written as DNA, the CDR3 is TGTGCCTGGAGTGTGCCAACAGGGGGCTCGAAAGAGACCCAGTACTTC. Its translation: CAWSVPTGGSKETQYF.

CDR3 residues: CASSLDGDTQPQHF. The CDR3 coding sequence is TGTGCCAGCAGCTTAGACGGGGACACGCAGCCCCAGCATTTT. The chain links TRBV7-2 to TRBJ1-5; weak D call: TRBD1 (6 bases). This CDR3 spans 14 amino acids. The V end was cut by 1 base, the J end by 7 bases, with 11 bases between. Germline values: CDR1 SGHTA, CDR2 FQGNSA.

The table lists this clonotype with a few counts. The CDR3 sequence: CSARRPGGSTDTQYF. The CDR3 bases are TGCAGTGCTAGAAGGCCGGGGGGTAGCACAGATACGCAGTATTTT. The chain has TRBV20-1 and TRBJ2-3; 7 bases align to TRBD2. The junction had 5 bases not matched to a gene; V was cut back by 2 bases and J by 0 bases. The germline V gene encodes CDR1 DFQATT and CDR2 SNEGSKA (reference sequence). This CDR3 has 15 residues.

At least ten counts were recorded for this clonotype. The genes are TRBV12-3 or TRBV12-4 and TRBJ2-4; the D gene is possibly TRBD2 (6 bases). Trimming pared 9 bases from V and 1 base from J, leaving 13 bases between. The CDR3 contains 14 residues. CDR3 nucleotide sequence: TGTGCCAGTGAGTTCGGGGGTGCCAAAAACATTCAGTACTTC. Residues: CASEFGGAKNIQYF.

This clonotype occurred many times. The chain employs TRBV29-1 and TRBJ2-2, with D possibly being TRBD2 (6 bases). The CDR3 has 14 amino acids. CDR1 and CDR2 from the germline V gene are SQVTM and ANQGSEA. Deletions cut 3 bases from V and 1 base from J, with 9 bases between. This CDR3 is CSVEEGVNTGELFF. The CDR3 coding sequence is TGCAGCGTTGAGGAGGGAGTGAACACCGGGGAGCTGTTTTTT.

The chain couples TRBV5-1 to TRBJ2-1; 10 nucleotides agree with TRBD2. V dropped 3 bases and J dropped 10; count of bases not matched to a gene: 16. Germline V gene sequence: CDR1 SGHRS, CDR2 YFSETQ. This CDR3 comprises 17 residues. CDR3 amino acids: CASSWTFLAGVSREQFF. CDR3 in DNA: TGCGCCAGCAGCTGGACCTTCCTAGCGGGAGTTTCGCGGGAGCAGTTCTTC.

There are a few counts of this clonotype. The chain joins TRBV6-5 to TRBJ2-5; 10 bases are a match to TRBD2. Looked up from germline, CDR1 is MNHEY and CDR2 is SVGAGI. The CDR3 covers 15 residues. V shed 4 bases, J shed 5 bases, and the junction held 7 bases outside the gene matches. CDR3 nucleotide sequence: TGTGCCAGCAGTTTCCGAGCGGGGGGGCTGGAGACCCAGTACTTC. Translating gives CASSFRAGGLETQYF.

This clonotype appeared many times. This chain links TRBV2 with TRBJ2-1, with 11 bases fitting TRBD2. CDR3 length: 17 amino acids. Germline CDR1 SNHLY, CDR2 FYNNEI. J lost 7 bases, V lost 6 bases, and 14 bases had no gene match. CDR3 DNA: TGTGCCAGCAGCCCCCCCGTTAGCGGGGGGGCCCTTAATGAGCAGTTCTTC. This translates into CASSPPVSGGALNEQFF.

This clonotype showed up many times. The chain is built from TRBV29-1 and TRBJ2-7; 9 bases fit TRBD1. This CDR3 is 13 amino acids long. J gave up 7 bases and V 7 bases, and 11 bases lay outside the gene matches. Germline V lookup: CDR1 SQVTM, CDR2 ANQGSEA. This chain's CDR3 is CSAGGTGSGEQYF. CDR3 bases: TGCAGCGCCGGGGGGACAGGGTCGGGGGAGCAGTACTTC.

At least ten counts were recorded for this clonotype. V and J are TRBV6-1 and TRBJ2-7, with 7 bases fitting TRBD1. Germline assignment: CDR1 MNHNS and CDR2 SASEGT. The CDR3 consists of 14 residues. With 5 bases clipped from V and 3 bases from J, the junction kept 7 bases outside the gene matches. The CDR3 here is CASSLTGQLYEQYF. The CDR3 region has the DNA TGTGCCAGCAGTTTGACGGGACAGCTCTACGAGCAGTACTTC.

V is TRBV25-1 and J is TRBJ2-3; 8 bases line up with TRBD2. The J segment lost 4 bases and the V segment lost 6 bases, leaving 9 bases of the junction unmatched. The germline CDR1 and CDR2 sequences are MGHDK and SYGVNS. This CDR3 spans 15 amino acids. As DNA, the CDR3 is TGTGCCAGCAGAATCAGCGGGGGCGGCGCAGATACGCAGTATTTT. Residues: CASRISGGGADTQYF.

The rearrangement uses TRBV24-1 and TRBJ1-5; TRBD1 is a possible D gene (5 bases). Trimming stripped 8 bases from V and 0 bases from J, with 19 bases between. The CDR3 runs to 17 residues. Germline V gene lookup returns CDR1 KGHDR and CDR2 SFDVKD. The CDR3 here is CATTMSSRQNSNQPQHF. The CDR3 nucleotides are TGTGCCACCACCATGTCTTCGAGACAGAATAGCAATCAGCCCCAGCATTTT.

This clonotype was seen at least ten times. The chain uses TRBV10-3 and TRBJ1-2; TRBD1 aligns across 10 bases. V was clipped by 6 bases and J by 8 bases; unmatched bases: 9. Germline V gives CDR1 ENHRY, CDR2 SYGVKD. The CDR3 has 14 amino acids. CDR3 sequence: CAIRGTGANPGYTF. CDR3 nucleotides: TGTGCCATCAGGGGGACAGGGGCGAATCCGGGCTACACCTTC.

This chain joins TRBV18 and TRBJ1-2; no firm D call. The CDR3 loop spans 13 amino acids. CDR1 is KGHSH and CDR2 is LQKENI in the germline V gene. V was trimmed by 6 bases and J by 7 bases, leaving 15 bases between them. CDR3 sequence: CASSPEVPGGYTF. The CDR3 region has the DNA TGTGCCAGCTCCCCCGAAGTTCCCGGTGGCTACACCTTC.

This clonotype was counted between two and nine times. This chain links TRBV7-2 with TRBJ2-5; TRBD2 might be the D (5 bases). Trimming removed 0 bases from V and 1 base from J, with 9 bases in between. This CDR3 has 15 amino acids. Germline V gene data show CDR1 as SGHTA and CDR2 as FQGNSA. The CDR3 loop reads CASSLAGSPQETQYF. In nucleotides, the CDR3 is TGTGCCAGCAGCTTAGCGGGGAGCCCCCAAGAGACCCAGTACTTC.

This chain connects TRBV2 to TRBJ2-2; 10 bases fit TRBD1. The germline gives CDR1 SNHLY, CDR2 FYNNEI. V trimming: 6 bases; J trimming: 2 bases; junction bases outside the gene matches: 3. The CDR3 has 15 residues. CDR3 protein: CASRGTGANTGELFF. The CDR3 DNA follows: TGTGCCAGCAGGGGGACAGGGGCCAACACCGGGGAGCTGTTTTTT.

The CDR3 protein is CASSTQGKGSPLHF. CDR3 nucleotides: TGTGCCAGTAGTACACAGGGAAAAGGTTCACCCCTCCACTTT. The chain couples TRBV19 to TRBJ1-6, with D perhaps TRBD1 (6 bases). V dropped 4 bases and J dropped 9 bases, with 13 bases sitting between them. This CDR3 is 14 amino acids long. The V gene's germline CDR1 is LNHDA and CDR2 SQIVND (reference sequence).

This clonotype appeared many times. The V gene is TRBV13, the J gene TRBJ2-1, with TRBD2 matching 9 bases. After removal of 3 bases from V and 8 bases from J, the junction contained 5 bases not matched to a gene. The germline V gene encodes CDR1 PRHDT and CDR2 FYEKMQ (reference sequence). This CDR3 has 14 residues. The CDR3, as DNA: TGTGCCAGCAGCTTTAGCGGGAGAATCTATGAGCAGTTCTTC. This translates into CASSFSGRIYEQFF.